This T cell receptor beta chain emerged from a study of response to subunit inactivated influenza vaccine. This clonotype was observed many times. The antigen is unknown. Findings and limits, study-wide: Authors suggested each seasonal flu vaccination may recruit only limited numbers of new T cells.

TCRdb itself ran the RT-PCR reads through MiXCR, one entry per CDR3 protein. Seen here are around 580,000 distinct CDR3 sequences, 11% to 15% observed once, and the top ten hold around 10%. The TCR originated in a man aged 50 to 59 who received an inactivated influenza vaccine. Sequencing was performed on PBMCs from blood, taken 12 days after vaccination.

CDR3 protein: CASRSGTRGIQETQYF. DNA for the CDR3: TGTGCCAGCAGGTCCGGGACGCGGGGGATACAAGAGACCCAGTACTTC. V gene TRBV12-3 or TRBV12-4 combines with J gene TRBJ2-5; 7 nucleotides agree with TRBD2. J gave up 2 bases and V 6 bases, and 12 bases lay outside the gene matches. CDR3 length: 16 residues.